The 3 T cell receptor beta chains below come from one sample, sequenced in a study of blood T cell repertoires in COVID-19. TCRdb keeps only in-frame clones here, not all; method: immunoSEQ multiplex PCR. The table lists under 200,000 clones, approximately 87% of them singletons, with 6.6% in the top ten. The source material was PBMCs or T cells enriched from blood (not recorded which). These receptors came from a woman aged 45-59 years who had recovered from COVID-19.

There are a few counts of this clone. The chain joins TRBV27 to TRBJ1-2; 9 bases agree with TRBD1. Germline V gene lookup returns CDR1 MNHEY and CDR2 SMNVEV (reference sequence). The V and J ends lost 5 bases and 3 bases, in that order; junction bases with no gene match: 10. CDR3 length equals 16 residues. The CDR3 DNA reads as TGTGCCAGCAGTCCTCGTCGGACAGGGGTGGACTATGGCTACACCTTC. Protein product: CASSPRRTGVDYGYTF.

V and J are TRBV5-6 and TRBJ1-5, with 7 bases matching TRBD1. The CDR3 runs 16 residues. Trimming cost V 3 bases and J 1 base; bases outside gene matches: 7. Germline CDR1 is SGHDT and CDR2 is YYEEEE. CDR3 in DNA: TGTGCCAGCAGCTACCTCGGGGACAGCAGCAATCAGCCCCAGCATTTT. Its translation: CASSYLGDSSNQPQHF.

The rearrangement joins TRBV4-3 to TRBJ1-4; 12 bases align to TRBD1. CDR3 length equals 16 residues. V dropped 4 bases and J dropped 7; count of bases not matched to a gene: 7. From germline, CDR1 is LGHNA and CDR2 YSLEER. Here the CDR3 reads CASSPEPGQGAEKLFF. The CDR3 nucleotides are TGCGCCAGCAGCCCAGAACCGGGACAGGGGGCTGAAAAACTGTTTTTT.